This T cell receptor (beta chain) emerged from a study of Ad26.COV2.S vaccination and SARS-CoV-2 variants. The wider study: Sample donor was a member of the COV1001 Ad26.COV2.S trial arm. Into the muscle, Ad26.COV2.S was dosed once or twice, 56 days apart. Study-level results: Vaccine recipients posted higher spike-specific TCR breadth than their placebo counterparts.

In regard to this clone: The antigen is undetermined. The junction and the germline gene differ at one end; a read error may be behind it.

Treatment given: around 19 received Ad26.COV2.S at low or high dose, single or two shots; roughly 5 received placebo; per-sample allocation not given. The samples date from day 63 after the first vaccine or placebo injection. TCRdb keeps only in-frame clones here, not all; method: immunoSEQ multiplex PCR. In the table there are 380,000 or so clones, 80% to 90% of which are singletons. The specimen was peripheral blood, collected in a trial of Ad26.COV2.S vaccine versus placebo. The receptor was isolated from a person aged 18-65 years who received the Ad26.COV2.S COVID-19 vaccine or a placebo.

For the CDR3, the DNA is TGTGCCAGTAGTAAGGAGAGGTATAACTCTGGCTACACCTTC. Protein sequence: CASSKERYNSGYTF. The chain has TRBV19 and TRBJ1-2; D unclear. The CDR3 sequence is 14 residues long. The germline CDR1 and CDR2 sequences are LNHDA and SQIVND (reference sequence).